These 4 T cell receptor beta chains originate from one sample sequenced in a study of blood T cell repertoires in COVID-19. Libraries were prepared by immunoSEQ multiplex PCR; TCRdb keeps only in-frame clonotypes and omits some of them. The sample records 35,000 to 40,000 clones, about 85% being singletons. Sequencing was carried out using peripheral blood. These receptors all come from a man older than 75 with active or convalescent COVID-19.

This clone showed up just a few times. This sequence joins TRBV19 and TRBJ1-1; unclear D gene. Trimming pared 8 bases from V and 1 base from J, leaving 11 bases between. Per germline, CDR1 LNHDA and CDR2 SQIVND (reference sequence). This CDR3 comprises 13 residues. The CDR3 sequence is CASGKDRNTEAFF. DNA for the CDR3: TGTGCCAGTGGTAAAGACCGGAACACTGAAGCTTTCTTT.

This clone showed up just once. V and J are TRBV27 and TRBJ2-2; D is uncertain. The CDR3 has 14 residues. The germline gives CDR1 MNHEY, CDR2 SMNVEV (reference sequence). The ends were cut back, 3 bases at V and 0 bases at J, with 5 bases in the middle. CDR3 protein: CASSFSANTGELFF. As DNA, the CDR3 is TGTGCCAGCAGTTTCTCTGCGAACACCGGGGAGCTGTTTTTT.

The chain joins TRBV29-1 to TRBJ1-1; maybe TRBD1 (5 bases). Germline V CDR1 and CDR2: SQVTM, ANQGSEA. This CDR3 region has 13 residues. Trimming removed 8 bases at V and 1 base at J, with 14 bases between. The CDR3 DNA reads as TGCAGCATAGCGGTCGGGGGGAACACTGAAGCTTTCTTT. It yields the protein CSIAVGGNTEAFF.

This sequence joins TRBV6-5 and TRBJ1-1; no clear D gene. V was clipped by 2 bases and J by 11 bases, with 21 bases between them. CDR3 length: 15 amino acids. Germline lookup yields CDR1 MNHEY and CDR2 SVGAGI. CDR3 residues: CASSYTRRPGQAAFF. The CDR3, as DNA: TGTGCCAGCAGTTACACGCGACGCCCTGGGCAGGCCGCTTTCTTT.